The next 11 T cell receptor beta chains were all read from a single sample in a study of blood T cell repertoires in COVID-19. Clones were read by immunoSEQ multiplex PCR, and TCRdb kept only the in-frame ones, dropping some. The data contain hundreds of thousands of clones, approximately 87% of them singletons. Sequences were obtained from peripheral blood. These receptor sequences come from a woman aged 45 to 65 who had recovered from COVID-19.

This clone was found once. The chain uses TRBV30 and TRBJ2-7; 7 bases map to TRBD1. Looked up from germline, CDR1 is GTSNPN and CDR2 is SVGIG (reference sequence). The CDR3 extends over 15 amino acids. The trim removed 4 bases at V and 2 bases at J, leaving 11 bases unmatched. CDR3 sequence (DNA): TGTGCCTGGATTACTTCCGGGACAGAGACCTACGAGCAGTACTTC. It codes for CAWITSGTETYEQYF.

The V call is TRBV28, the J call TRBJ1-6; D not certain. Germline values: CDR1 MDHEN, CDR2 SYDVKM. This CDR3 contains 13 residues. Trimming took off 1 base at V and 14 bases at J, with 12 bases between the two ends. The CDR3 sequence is CASSLLASGSLHF. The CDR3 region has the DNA TGTGCCAGCAGTTTATTGGCCAGCGGCTCCCTCCACTTT.

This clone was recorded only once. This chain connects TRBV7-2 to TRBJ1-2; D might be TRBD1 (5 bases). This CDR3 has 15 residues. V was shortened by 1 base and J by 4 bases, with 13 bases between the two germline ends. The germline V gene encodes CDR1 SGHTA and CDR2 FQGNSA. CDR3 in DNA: TGTGCCAGCAGCTTAGATAACAGGATATCCTATGGCTACACCTTC. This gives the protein CASSLDNRISYGYTF.

CDR3 amino acids: CASSLQLGEGPEQFF. The CDR3 DNA is TGTGCCAGCAGTCTACAACTGGGGGAGGGCCCTGAGCAGTTCTTC. V usage is TRBV9 and J usage is TRBJ2-1; 7 nucleotides match TRBD2. With V trimmed by 5 bases and J by 9 bases, 14 bases remained unmatched. The CDR3 sequence is 15 residues long. Germline lookup yields CDR1 SGDLS and CDR2 YYNGEE.

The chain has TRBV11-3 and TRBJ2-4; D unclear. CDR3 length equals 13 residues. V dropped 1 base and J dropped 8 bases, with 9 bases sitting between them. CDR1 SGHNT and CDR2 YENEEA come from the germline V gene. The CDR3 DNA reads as TGTGCCAGCAGCTTAGGTGCAGGATACATTCAGTACTTC. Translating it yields CASSLGAGYIQYF.

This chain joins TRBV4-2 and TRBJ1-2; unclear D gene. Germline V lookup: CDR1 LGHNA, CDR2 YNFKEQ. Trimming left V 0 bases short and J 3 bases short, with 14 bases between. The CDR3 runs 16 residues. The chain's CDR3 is CASSQDSSRPDYGYTF. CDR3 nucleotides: TGTGCCAGCAGCCAAGATAGTTCCAGGCCCGACTATGGCTACACCTTC.

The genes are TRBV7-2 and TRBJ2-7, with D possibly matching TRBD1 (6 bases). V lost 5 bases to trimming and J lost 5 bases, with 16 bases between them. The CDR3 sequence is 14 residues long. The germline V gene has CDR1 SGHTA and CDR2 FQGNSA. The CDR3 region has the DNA TGTGCCAGCAGCCAGACTACAGGGTTCCACGAGCAGTACTTC. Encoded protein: CASSQTTGFHEQYF.

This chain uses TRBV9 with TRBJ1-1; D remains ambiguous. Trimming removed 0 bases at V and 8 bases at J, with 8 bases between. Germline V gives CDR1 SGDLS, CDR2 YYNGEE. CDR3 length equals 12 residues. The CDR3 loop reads CASSVDAGEAFF. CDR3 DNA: TGTGCCAGCAGCGTAGACGCAGGAGAAGCTTTCTTT.

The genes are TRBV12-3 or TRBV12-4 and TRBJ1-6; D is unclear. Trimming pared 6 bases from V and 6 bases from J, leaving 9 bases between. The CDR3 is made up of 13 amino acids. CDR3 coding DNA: TGTGCCAGCAGCCGGGAGGTTAATTCACCCCTCCACTTT. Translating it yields CASSREVNSPLHF.

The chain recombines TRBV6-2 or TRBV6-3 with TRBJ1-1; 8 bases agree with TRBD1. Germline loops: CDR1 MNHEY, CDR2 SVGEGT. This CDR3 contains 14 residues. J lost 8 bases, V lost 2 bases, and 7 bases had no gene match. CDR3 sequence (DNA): TGTGCCAGCAGTTACGCAGGGGGCCGGTCGGAAGCTTTCTTT. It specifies CASSYAGGRSEAFF.

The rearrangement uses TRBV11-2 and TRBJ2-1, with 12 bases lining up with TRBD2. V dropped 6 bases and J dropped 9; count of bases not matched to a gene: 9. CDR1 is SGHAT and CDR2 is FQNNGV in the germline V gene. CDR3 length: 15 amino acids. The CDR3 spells CASSLTSGGGIEQFF. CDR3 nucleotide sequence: TGTGCCAGCAGTTTGACTAGCGGGGGAGGGATTGAGCAGTTCTTC.